This TCR beta chain was observed in a study of blood T cell repertoires in COVID-19. The germline gives CDR1 SGHRS, CDR2 YFSETQ. This CDR3 has 14 amino acids. V lost 0 bases to trimming and J lost 8 bases; unmatched junction nucleotides: 6. The authors' processing: Amplified reference gene primers provided the basis for estimating nucleated cell counts. Profiled with immunoSEQ multiplex PCR; TCRdb holds only in-frame clones, not every one. V, J and clone size are taken as reported in that table, and D and trimming were inferred from the DNA itself. This table holds 150,000 to 200,000 clones, roughly 80% found once. Adults between roughly 18 and 89 years of age took part from 24 US areas.

The chain employs TRBV5-1 and TRBJ1-1, with 8 bases fitting TRBD1. The specimen was PBMCs or T cells enriched from blood (not recorded which). This receptor was taken from a man aged 45-65 years who had recovered from COVID-19. Here the CDR3 reads CASSLEGGQGEAFF. Written as DNA, the CDR3 is TGCGCCAGCAGCTTGGAAGGCGGACAGGGAGAAGCTTTCTTT.